Listed below are T cell receptor beta chains from one sample, sequenced in a study of CD8 T cells in ankylosing spondylitis. MiXCR, applied by TCRdb to the 5' RACE reads, yields one record per CDR3 protein. The data show 300,000 to 400,000 distinct CDR3 sequences, 20% seen once. The sample taken for sequencing was blood, either unsorted or a sorted T cell fraction (not recorded which). The origin of the receptors is a male donor with ankylosing spondylitis or in good health (not recorded which). Both conserved end residues are part of each CDR3. D genes are given only for firm matches. Not every row has a clone size; where given, it reads once, few, many or a size class.

TGTGCCAGCTCAGGGGGCGGCTACAATGAGCAGTTCTTC,CASSGGGYNEQFF,few,-,TRBJ2-1,TRBV18
TGTGCCAGCAGTTTTGAAGGGGACTGGGACAATGAGCAGTTCTTC,CASSFEGDWDNEQFF,-,-,TRBJ2-1,TRBV12-3/TRBV12-4
TGTGCCAGCAAAGTAAGGGACAGAACCTACGAGCAGTACTTC,CASKVRDRTYEQYF,few,TRBD1,TRBJ2-7,TRBV2
TGCGGCGTTGAAGGGGTCGCAATGGCCTACAATGAGCAGTTCTTC,CGVEGVAMAYNEQFF,-,-,TRBJ2-1,TRBV29-1
TGTGCCAGCATTTGGTCGGGGGGAGAAGTGGATACGCAGTATTTT,CASIWSGGEVDTQYF,few,TRBD2,TRBJ2-3,TRBV25-1
TGTGCCAGCAGCTTAGAGGGGGGGTGGAACATTCAGTACTTC,CASSLEGGWNIQYF,-,TRBD2,TRBJ2-4,TRBV11-2
TGCGCCACCAAGGCCAGGGGAAGCTACGAGCAGTACTTC,CATKARGSYEQYF,-,-,TRBJ2-7,TRBV5-1
TGTGCCAGCAGTTTAGGGGCAGGGATTGTTTTCTATGGCTACACCTTC,CASSLGAGIVFYGYTF,many,-,TRBJ1-2,TRBV12-3/TRBV12-4
TGCGCCAGCATTTCGAGGGACGCCGCTGAGCAGTTCTTC,CASISRDAAEQFF,-,-,TRBJ2-1,TRBV4-1
TGCAGCGCTCGGGACAGGGGGCCCGGGGAGCTGTTTTTT,CSARDRGPGELFF,many,TRBD1,TRBJ2-2,TRBV29-1
TGTGCCAGCAGTTTGGCCGTATCCACCTACGAGCAGTACTTC,CASSLAVSTYEQYF,many,-,TRBJ2-7,TRBV12-3/TRBV12-4
TGTGCCAGCTCTCCATGGGGGCACACCTACGAGCAGTACTTC,CASSPWGHTYEQYF,-,-,TRBJ2-7,TRBV18
TGTGCCAGCAGTTTATACAGGGAATACAATGAGCAGTTCTTC,CASSLYREYNEQFF,few,-,TRBJ2-1,TRBV12-3/TRBV12-4
TGTGCCAGCAGCCCAGCAGTCGCTGGGGCCAACGTCCTGACTTTC,CASSPAVAGANVLTF,-,-,TRBJ2-6,TRBV12-3/TRBV12-4
TGTGCCAGCATCGGGACTATCGGGGAGCTGTTTTTT,CASIGTIGELFF,-,TRBD2,TRBJ2-2,TRBV12-3/TRBV12-4
TGTGCCAGCAGACCTTACAGGGGTAGCAATGAGCAGTTCTTC,CASRPYRGSNEQFF,-,TRBD1,TRBJ2-1,TRBV6-1
TGCAGCGTTGAGGGGACAACGAACACCGGGGAGCTGTTTTTT,CSVEGTTNTGELFF,many,-,TRBJ2-2,TRBV29-1
TGTGCCAGCAGCCAACGCCGACTAGCGGGGGGGCAAGAGACCCAGTACTTC,CASSQRRLAGGQETQYF,-,TRBD2,TRBJ2-5,TRBV3-1
TGTGCCAGCAGCGGGGGGCCGGGGATCTACGAGCAGTACTTC,CASSGGPGIYEQYF,few,-,TRBJ2-7,TRBV4-2
TGCGCCAGCAGTGAACTGGCAGGGATCAGCGTCGACGAGCAGTACTTC,CASSELAGISVDEQYF,-,-,TRBJ2-7,TRBV10-2
TGCAGTGCTACCTTCTCATTACCGGGGGACGAGCAGTACTTC,CSATFSLPGDEQYF,few,-,TRBJ2-7,TRBV20-1
TGCGCCAGCAGCCCGGAGGGACGTCTCCAAGAGACCCAGTACTTC,CASSPEGRLQETQYF,once,-,TRBJ2-5,TRBV4-1
TGCAGTGCTAGAGATTTTTTAAGCGGATCCGGGGAGCTGTTTTTT,CSARDFLSGSGELFF,few,-,TRBJ2-2,TRBV20-1
TGTGCCACCAGCGGGGGACATTTATTAGCAGATACGCAGTATTTT,CATSGGHLLADTQYF,few,-,TRBJ2-3,TRBV15
TGTGCCAGCAGTTACTCGCAGGGCCGAGGGGAGACCCAGTACTTC,CASSYSQGRGETQYF,few,-,TRBJ2-5,TRBV6-5
TGTGCCAGCAGCTTCCTAGCGGCCCTCCCCTACAATGAGCAGTTCTTC,CASSFLAALPYNEQFF,few,TRBD2,TRBJ2-1,TRBV5-5
TGTGCCAGCAGCCAGGACAGTAACACCGCCGGGGAGCTGTTTTTT,CASSQDSNTAGELFF,few,-,TRBJ2-2,TRBV3-1
TGTGCCAGCAGTGAAGCGTCGGCGGGGCCAGAGACCCAGTACTTC,CASSEASAGPETQYF,-,-,TRBJ2-5,TRBV2
TGTGCCAGCACCACAGGGGCTGTTGCCTACGAGCAGTACTTC,CASTTGAVAYEQYF,-,TRBD1,TRBJ2-7,TRBV7-8
TGTGCCAGCAGTGAAGAGGGGACTAGCGTGTCAGATACGCAGTATTTT,CASSEEGTSVSDTQYF,few,TRBD2,TRBJ2-3,TRBV25-1
TGTGCCAGCAGCCGAAGCGGGGGACAAGAGACCCAGTACTTC,CASSRSGGQETQYF,-,TRBD2,TRBJ2-5,TRBV7-9
TGCAGTGCCAGGGACAGTCGAGAGACCCAGTACTTC,CSARDSRETQYF,few,TRBD1,TRBJ2-5,TRBV20-1